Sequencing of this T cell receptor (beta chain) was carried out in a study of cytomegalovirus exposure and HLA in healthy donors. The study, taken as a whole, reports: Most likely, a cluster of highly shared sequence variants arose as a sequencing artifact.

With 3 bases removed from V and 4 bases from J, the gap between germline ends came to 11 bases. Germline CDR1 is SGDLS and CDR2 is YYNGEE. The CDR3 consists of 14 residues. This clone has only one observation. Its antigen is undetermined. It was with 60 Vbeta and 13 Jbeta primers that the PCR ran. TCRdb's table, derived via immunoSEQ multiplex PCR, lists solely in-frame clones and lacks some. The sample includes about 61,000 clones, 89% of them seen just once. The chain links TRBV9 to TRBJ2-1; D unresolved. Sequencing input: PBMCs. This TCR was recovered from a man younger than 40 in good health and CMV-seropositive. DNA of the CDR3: TGTGCCAGCAGCGGAACTCCCAATTACAATGAGCAGTTCTTC. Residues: CASSGTPNYNEQFF.